This T cell receptor (beta chain) was documented in a study of technical replicates of blood from a handful of donors. Sequencing used immunoSEQ multiplex PCR; TCRdb keeps in-frame clones, though not all of them. The sample has about 100,000 clones, 90% to 97% seen once. The V gene end was trimmed by 1 base and the J gene end by 6 bases; junction bases not matched to a gene: 13. The CDR3 consists of 19 residues. The germline V gene encodes CDR1 LGHNA and CDR2 YNFKEQ. The clonotype originates from a human donor in good health. The sample consisted of T cells isolated from PBMCs. The genes are TRBV4-2 and TRBJ2-2; 11 bases agree with TRBD2. Here the CDR3 DNA reads TGTGCCAGCAGCCAAGGTGTCAGAACTAGCGGGAGTCGCGCCGGGGAGCTGTTTTTT. Protein: CASSQGVRTSGSRAGELFF.